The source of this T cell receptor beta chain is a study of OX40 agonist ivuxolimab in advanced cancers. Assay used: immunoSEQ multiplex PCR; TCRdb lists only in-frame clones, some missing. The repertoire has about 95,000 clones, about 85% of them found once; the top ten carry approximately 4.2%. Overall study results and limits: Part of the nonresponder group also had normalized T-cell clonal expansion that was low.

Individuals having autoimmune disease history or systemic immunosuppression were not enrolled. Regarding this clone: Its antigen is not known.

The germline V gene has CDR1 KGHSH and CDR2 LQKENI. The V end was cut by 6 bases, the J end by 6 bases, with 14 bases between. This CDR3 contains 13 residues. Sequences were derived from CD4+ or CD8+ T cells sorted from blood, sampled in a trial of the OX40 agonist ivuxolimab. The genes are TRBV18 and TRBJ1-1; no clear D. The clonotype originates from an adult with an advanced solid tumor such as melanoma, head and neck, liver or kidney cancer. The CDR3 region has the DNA TGTGCCAGCTCCGCCACGGTCATCTCTGAAGCTTTCTTT. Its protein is CASSATVISEAFF.